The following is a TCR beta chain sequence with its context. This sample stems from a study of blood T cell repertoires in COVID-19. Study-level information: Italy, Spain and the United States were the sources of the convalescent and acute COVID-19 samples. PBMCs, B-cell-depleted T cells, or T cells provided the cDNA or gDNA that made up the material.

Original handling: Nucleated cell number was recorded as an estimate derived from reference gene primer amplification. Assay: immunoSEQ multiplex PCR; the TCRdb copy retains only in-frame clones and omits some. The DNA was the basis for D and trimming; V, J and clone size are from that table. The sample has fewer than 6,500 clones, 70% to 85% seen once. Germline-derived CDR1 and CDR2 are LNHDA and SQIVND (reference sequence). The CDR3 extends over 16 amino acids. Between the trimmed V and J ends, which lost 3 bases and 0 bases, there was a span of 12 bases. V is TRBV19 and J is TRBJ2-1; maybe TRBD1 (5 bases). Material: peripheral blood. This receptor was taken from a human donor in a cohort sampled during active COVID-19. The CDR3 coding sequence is TGTGCCAGTAGTATTCAGGGTCCGGGCTCCTACAATGAGCAGTTCTTC. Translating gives CASSIQGPGSYNEQFF. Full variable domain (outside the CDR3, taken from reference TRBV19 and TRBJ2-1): DGGITQSPKYLFRKEGQNVTLSCEQNLNHDAMYWYRQDPGQGLRLIYYSQIVNDFQKGDIAEGYSVSREKKESFPLTVTSAQKNPTAFYLCASSIQGPGSYNEQFFGPGTRLTVL.